A single sample gave rise to the 15 T cell receptor beta chains below, sequenced in a study of CD8 T cells in ankylosing spondylitis. Whole-study results and caveats: A TCR beta motif made of fewer than 10 highly homologous variants seemed typical of ankylosing spondylitis blood.

Antigen specificity for these receptors is unknown. TCRdb recomputed calls from the 5' RACE reads with MiXCR, one row per CDR3 protein. The sample consists of 750,000 to 850,000 distinct CDR3 sequences, about 12% of them appearing once. Sequencing was done on a sample of blood, either unsorted or a sorted T cell fraction (not recorded which). The receptors here all came from a male donor with ankylosing spondylitis.

The chain links TRBV10-3 to TRBJ2-1, with a possible D match to TRBD2 (7 bases). The CDR3 loop spans 13 amino acids. From germline, CDR1 is ENHRY and CDR2 SYGVKD. Trimming pared 7 bases from V and 5 bases from J, leaving 12 bases between. The CDR3, as DNA: TGTGCCATCAACAGGGAGGGCCACAATGAGCAGTTCTTC. As protein: CAINREGHNEQFF.

The chain carries TRBV20-1 and TRBJ1-4, with TRBD1 matching 10 bases. The CDR3 covers 19 residues. The germline gives CDR1 DFQATT, CDR2 SNEGSKA (reference sequence). V shed 6 bases and J 2 bases; nucleotides not matched to a gene: 18. Here the CDR3 DNA reads TGCAGTGCCCGCCCTCGACAGGGGGCGAGGTATGCCACTAATGAAAAACTGTTTTTT. Amino acids: CSARPRQGARYATNEKLFF.

The CDR3: CASSPGLAGEEQYF. The CDR3 DNA is TGTGCCAGCAGCCCGGGACTAGCGGGGGAAGAGCAGTACTTC. The V gene is TRBV7-8, the J gene TRBJ2-7; 14 positions agree with TRBD2. The J segment lost 7 bases and the V segment lost 5 bases, leaving 4 bases of the junction unmatched. The germline V gene has CDR1 SGHVS and CDR2 FQNEAQ. The CDR3 spans 14 residues.

The chain links TRBV21-1 to TRBJ2-1; the table's D call, TRBD1, was not checked against the DNA. TRBV21-1 is deemed a pseudogene. The CDR3 is 16 residues long. CDR3 loop: CASNLALPGQYNEQFF. The CDR3 DNA reads as TGTGCCAGCAACCTCGCATTACCGGGACAGTACAATGAGCAGTTCTTC.

The rearrangement links TRBV24-1 to TRBJ2-5; D not resolved. The germline CDR1 and CDR2 sequences are KGHDR and SFDVKD. Trimming removed 0 bases at V and 2 bases at J, with 9 bases between. The CDR3 contains 15 residues. The CDR3 protein is CATSDLSREQETQYF. The CDR3 region has the DNA TGTGCCACCAGTGATTTGTCTCGCGAACAAGAGACCCAGTACTTC.

This clonotype was detected ten times or more. The chain couples TRBV9 to TRBJ2-2, with D possibly TRBD1 on 6 matching bases. The CDR3 is made up of 18 amino acids. Trimming stripped 0 bases from V and 3 bases from J, with 18 bases between. The germline gives CDR1 SGDLS, CDR2 YYNGEE. The CDR3 loop reads CASSVAYWGAGDTGELFF. The DNA of the CDR3 is TGTGCCAGCAGCGTAGCTTATTGGGGAGCAGGGGACACCGGGGAGCTGTTTTTT.

This clonotype was counted at least ten times. The chain combines TRBV7-2 with TRBJ2-5; perhaps D is TRBD1 or TRBD2 (5 bases each). The V gene's germline CDR1 is SGHTA and CDR2 FQGNSA. CDR3 length: 14 amino acids. Between the trimmed V and J ends, which lost 5 bases and 4 bases, there was a span of 14 bases. CDR3 protein: CASSLSRGGETQYF. CDR3 sequence (DNA): TGTGCCAGCAGCCTCTCGAGGGGTGGAGAGACCCAGTACTTC.

This clonotype was observed many times. At one of its ends the junction is not consistent with the germline gene, which may arise from a read error. The genes are TRBV7-2 and TRBJ1-1, with 7 positions matching TRBD1. This CDR3 contains 8 residues. Germline CDR1 and CDR2: SGHTA and FQGNSA. Here the CDR3 DNA reads TGTGCCAGTCAGGGGGGGGTCTTT. It yields the protein CASQGGVF.

The V call is TRBV20-1, the J call TRBJ1-2; D is perhaps TRBD1 (5 bases). V was trimmed by 4 bases and J by 6 bases, leaving 12 bases between them. The CDR3 is 12 amino acids. CDR1 DFQATT and CDR2 SNEGSKA come from the germline V gene (reference sequence). The CDR3 is CSAIPGTHGYTF. The CDR3 DNA reads as TGCAGTGCTATTCCCGGGACCCATGGCTACACCTTC.

This clonotype appeared a few times. This chain connects TRBV5-1 to TRBJ1-1; weak D call: TRBD1 (5 bases). The length of the CDR3 is 15 residues. Germline CDR1 SGHRS, CDR2 YFSETQ. Trimming shortened V by 5 bases and J by 4 bases, and 18 bases separated the two germline ends. The CDR3 loop reads CASRGTGGSSTEAFF. The CDR3 nucleotides read TGCGCCAGCAGGGGGACCGGAGGGTCGTCCACTGAAGCTTTCTTT.

This clonotype was observed a handful of times. The chain has TRBV5-1 and TRBJ2-1; D not resolved. V lost 0 bases, J lost 4 bases, and 14 bases lay in between. The germline gives CDR1 SGHRS, CDR2 YFSETQ. This CDR3 has 16 amino acids. DNA of the CDR3: TGCGCCAGCAGCTTGGATGGAATTCGCCTTTACAATGAGCAGTTCTTC. This encodes CASSLDGIRLYNEQFF. Full variable domain (rest looked up from reference TRBV5-1 and TRBJ2-1): KAGVTQTPRYLIKTRGQQVTLSCSPISGHRSVSWYQQTPGQGLQFLFEYFSETQRNKGNFPGRFSGRQFSNSRSEMNVSTLELGDSALYLCASSLDGIRLYNEQFFGPGTRLTVL.

The gene calls are TRBV7-2 and TRBJ2-4; 7 positions agree with TRBD1. Per the germline V gene, CDR1 is SGHTA and CDR2 is FQGNSA. The J segment lost 0 bases and the V segment lost 2 bases, leaving 16 bases of the junction unmatched. This CDR3 comprises 20 residues. CDR3 DNA: TGTGCCAGCAGCTTACCGAGAGGGACAGAGTATACCCTAGCCAAAAACATTCAGTACTTC. It is translated as CASSLPRGTEYTLAKNIQYF. The whole variable domain, remainder taken from reference TRBV7-2 and TRBJ2-4, is GAGVSQSPSNKVTEKGKDVELRCDPISGHTALYWYRQSLGQGLEFLIYFQGNSAPDKSGLPSDRFSAERTGGSVSTLTIQRTQQEDSAVYLCASSLPRGTEYTLAKNIQYFGAGTRLSVL.

This clonotype came up a few times. The rearrangement uses TRBV6-1 and TRBJ1-3, with D uncertain. Trimming shortened V by 11 bases and J by 4 bases, and 9 bases separated the two germline ends. The germline V gene has CDR1 MNHNS and CDR2 SASEGT. The CDR3 runs to 11 residues. The CDR3 DNA is TGTGCCCATGGATCGGGAAACACCATATATTTT. This sequence encodes CAHGSGNTIYF.

The genes are TRBV7-2 and TRBJ1-2; the D gene is possibly TRBD1 (5 bases). Germline lookup yields CDR1 SGHTA and CDR2 FQGNSA. Trimming took 5 bases from V and 8 from J, leaving 18 bases between them. The CDR3 is 14 amino acids. CDR3 sequence (DNA): TGTGCCAGCAGCCAGGGCCCCCAGGGTTGGGGCTACACCTTC. Residues: CASSQGPQGWGYTF. The full variable domain, rest sourced from reference TRBV7-2 and TRBJ1-2, is GAGVSQSPSNKVTEKGKDVELRCDPISGHTALYWYRQSLGQGLEFLIYFQGNSAPDKSGLPSDRFSAERTGGSVSTLTIQRTQQEDSAVYLCASSQGPQGWGYTFGSGTRLTVV.

The chain has TRBV5-1 and TRBJ2-3; maybe TRBD2 (5 bases). CDR1 is SGHRS, CDR2 YFSETQ, per germline. The CDR3 extends over 15 amino acids. Trimming left V 0 bases short and J 0 bases short, with 8 bases between. The CDR3 here is CASSLVRTSTDTQYF. The CDR3 region has the DNA TGCGCCAGCAGCTTGGTGAGGACTAGCACAGATACGCAGTATTTT.